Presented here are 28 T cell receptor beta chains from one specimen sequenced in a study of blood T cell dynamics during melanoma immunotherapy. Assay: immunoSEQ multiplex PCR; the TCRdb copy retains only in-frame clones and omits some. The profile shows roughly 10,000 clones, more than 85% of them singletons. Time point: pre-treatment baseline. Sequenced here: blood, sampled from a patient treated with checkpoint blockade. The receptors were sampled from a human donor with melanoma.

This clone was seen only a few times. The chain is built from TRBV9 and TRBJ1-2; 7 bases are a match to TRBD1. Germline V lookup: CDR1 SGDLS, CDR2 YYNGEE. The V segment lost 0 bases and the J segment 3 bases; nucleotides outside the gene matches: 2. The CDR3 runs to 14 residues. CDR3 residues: CASSVDRGHYGYTF. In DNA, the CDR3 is TGTGCCAGCAGCGTAGACAGGGGTCACTATGGCTACACCTTC.

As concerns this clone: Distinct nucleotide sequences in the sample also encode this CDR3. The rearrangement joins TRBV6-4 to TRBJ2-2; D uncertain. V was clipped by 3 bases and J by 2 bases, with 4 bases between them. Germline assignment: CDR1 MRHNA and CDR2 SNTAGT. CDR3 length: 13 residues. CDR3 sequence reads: CASSETNTGELFF. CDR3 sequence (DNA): TGTGCCAGCAGTGAGACAAACACCGGGGAGCTGTTTTTT.

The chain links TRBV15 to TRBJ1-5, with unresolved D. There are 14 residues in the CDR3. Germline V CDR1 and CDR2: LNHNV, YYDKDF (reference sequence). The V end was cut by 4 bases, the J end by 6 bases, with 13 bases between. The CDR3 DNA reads TGTGCCACCAGCAACACTCCTCGGGGTCAGCCCCAGCATTTT. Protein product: CATSNTPRGQPQHF.

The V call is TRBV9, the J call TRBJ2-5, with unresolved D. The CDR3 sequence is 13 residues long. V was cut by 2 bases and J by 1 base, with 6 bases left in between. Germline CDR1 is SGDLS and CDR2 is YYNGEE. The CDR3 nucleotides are TGTGCCAGCAGCGTGGGATTCCAAGAGACCCAGTACTTC. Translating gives CASSVGFQETQYF.

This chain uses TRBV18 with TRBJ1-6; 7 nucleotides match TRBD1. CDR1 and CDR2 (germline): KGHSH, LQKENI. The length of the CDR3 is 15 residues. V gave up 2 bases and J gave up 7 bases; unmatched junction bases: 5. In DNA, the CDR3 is TGTGCCAGCTCACCAACCGGGACAGACAATTCACCCCTCCACTTT. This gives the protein CASSPTGTDNSPLHF.

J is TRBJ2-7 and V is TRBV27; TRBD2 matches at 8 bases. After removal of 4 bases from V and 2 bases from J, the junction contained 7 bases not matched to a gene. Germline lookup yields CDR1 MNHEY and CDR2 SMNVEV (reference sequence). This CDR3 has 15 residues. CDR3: CASSSLEAGAYEQYF. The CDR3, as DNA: TGTGCCAGCAGTTCCCTAGAAGCGGGGGCCTACGAGCAGTACTTC.

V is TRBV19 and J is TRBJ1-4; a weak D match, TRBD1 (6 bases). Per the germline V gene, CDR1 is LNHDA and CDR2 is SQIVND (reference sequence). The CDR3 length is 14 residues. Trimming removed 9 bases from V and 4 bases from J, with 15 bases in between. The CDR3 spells CASSPGHYNEKLFF. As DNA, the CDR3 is TGTGCCAGCTCCCCGGGACACTATAATGAAAAACTGTTTTTT.

The CDR3 bases are TGCGCCAGCAGCCTCACAACTAATGAAAAACTGTTTTTT. Its protein product is CASSLTTNEKLFF. This chain uses TRBV5-1 with TRBJ1-4; no clear D gene. CDR3 size: 13 residues. Trimming cost V 4 bases and J 0 bases, with 4 bases left between them. Germline assignment: CDR1 SGHRS and CDR2 YFSETQ.

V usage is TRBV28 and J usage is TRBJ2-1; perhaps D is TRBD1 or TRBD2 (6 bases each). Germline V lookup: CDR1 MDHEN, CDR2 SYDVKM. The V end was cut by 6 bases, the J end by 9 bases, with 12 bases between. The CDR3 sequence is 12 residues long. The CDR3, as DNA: TGTGCCAGCAGACTAGCAGGGGTTGAGCAGTTCTTC. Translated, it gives CASRLAGVEQFF.

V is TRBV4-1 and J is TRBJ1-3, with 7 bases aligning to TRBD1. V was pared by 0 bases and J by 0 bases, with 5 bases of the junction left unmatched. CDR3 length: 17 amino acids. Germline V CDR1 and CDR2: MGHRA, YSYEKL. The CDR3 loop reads CASSQERGLSSGNTIYF. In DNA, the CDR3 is TGCGCCAGCAGCCAAGAAAGGGGGCTGAGCTCTGGAAACACCATATATTTT.

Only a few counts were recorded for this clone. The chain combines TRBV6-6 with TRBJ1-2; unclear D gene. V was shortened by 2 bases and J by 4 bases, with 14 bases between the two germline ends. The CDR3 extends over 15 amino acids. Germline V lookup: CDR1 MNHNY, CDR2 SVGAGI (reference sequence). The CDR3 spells CASSYTKDGAYGYTF. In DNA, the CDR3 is TGTGCCAGCAGTTACACCAAGGACGGAGCCTATGGCTACACCTTC.

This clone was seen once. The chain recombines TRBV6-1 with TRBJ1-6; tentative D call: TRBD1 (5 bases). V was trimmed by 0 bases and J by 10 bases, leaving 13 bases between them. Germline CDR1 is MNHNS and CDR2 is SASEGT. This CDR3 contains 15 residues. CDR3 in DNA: TGTGCCAGCAGTGAAGCGAGTGGTGCAGGGTCACCCCTCCACTTT. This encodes CASSEASGAGSPLHF.

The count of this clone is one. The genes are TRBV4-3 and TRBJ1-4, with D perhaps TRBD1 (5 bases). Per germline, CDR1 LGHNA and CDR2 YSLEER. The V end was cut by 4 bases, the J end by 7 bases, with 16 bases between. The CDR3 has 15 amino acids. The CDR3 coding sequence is TGCGCCAGCAGCCCGTTTTGGGGGGATGGTGAAAAACTGTTTTTT. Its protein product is CASSPFWGDGEKLFF.

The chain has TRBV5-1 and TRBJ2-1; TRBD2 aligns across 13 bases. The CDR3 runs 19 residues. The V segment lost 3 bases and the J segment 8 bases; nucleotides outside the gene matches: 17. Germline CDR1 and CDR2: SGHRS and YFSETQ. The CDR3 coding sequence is TGCGCCAGCAGCTGGACAAGACTAGCGGGGGGCCCGGTCGTCGATGAGCAGTTCTTC. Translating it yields CASSWTRLAGGPVVDEQFF.

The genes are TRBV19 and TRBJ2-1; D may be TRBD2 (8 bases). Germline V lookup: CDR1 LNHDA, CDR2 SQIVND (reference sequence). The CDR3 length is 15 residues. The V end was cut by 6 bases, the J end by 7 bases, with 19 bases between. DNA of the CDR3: TGTGCCAGTAGCAATGGACTAGCAGGGGGAAATGAGCAGTTCTTC. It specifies CASSNGLAGGNEQFF.

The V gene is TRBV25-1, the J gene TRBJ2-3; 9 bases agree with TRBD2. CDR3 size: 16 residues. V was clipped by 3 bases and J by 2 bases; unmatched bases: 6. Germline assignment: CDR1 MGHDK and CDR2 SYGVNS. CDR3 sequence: CASSETSGVFTDTQYF. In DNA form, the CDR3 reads TGTGCCAGCAGTGAGACTAGCGGAGTTTTCACAGATACGCAGTATTTT.

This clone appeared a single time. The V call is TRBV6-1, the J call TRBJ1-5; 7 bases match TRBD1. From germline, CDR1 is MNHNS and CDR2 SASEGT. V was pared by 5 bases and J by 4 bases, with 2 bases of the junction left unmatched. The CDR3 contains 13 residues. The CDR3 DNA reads TGTGCCAGCAGTCCACAGGGGAATCAGCCCCAGCATTTT. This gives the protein CASSPQGNQPQHF.

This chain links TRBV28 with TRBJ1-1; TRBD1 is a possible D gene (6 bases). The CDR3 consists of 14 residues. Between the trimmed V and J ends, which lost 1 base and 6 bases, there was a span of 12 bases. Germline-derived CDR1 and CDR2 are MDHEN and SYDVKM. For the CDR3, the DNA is TGTGCCAGCAGTTTATTAGGGGGAGTTCCTGAAGCTTTCTTT. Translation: CASSLLGGVPEAFF.

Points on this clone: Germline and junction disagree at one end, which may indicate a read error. CDR3 amino acids: CAGREDYVQETQYF. The CDR3 nucleotides are TGTGCCGGCAGGGAGGACTACGTCCAAGAGACCCAGTACTTC. The chain employs TRBV2 and TRBJ2-5; tentative D call: TRBD2 (6 bases). The CDR3 is 14 residues long. The V gene's germline CDR1 is SNHLY and CDR2 FYNNEI.

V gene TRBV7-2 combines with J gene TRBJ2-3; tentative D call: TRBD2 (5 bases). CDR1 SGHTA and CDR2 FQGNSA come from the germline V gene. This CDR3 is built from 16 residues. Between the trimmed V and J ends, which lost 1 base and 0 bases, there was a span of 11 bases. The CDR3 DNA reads TGTGCCAGCAGCTTAGTCGGTACTAGAAGCACAGATACGCAGTATTTT. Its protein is CASSLVGTRSTDTQYF.

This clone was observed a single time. The CDR3 DNA reads TGTGCCAGCACGAACGGCCCGGGGCCAATCTACGAGCAGTACTTC. Its protein product is CASTNGPGPIYEQYF. The V and J genes are TRBV7-9 and TRBJ2-7; either TRBD1 or TRBD2 may fit D (5 bases each). There are 15 residues in the CDR3. V shed 7 bases and J shed 3 bases, with 19 bases lying between them. Germline CDR1 SEHNR, CDR2 FQNEAQ (reference sequence).

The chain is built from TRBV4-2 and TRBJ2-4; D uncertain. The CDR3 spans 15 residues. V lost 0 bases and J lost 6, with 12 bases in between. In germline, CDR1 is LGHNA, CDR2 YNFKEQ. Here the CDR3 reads CASSQERSVRNIQYF. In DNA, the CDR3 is TGTGCCAGCAGCCAAGAGAGGAGTGTGAGAAACATTCAGTACTTC.

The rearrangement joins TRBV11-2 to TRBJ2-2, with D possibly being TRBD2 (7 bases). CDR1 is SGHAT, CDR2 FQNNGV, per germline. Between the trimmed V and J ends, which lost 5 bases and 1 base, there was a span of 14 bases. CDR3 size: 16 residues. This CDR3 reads CASSRGGGMNTGELFF. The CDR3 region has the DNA TGTGCCAGCAGCCGGGGAGGGGGTATGAACACCGGGGAGCTGTTTTTT.

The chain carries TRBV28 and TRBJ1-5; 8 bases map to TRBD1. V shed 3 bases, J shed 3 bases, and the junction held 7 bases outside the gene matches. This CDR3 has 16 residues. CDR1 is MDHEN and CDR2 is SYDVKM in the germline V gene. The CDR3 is CASSLNGQGDNQPQHF. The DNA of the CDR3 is TGTGCCAGCAGTTTGAATGGACAGGGCGACAATCAGCCCCAGCATTTT.

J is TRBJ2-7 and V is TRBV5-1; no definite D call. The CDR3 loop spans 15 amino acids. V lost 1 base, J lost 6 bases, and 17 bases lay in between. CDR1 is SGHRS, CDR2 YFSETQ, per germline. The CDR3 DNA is TGCGCCAGCAGCTTGTTACGGCAGGTAGCTGGCGAGCAGTACTTC. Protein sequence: CASSLLRQVAGEQYF. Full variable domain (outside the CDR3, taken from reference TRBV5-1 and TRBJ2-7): KAGVTQTPRYLIKTRGQQVTLSCSPISGHRSVSWYQQTPGQGLQFLFEYFSETQRNKGNFPGRFSGRQFSNSRSEMNVSTLELGDSALYLCASSLLRQVAGEQYFGPGTRLTVT.

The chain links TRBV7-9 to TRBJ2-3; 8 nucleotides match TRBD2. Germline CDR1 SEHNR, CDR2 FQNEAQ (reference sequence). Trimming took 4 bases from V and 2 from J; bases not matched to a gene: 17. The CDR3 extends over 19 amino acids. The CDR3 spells CASSYGVAGGTRNTDTQYF. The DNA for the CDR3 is TGTGCCAGCAGCTACGGGGTCGCGGGGGGCACTCGCAACACAGATACGCAGTATTTT.

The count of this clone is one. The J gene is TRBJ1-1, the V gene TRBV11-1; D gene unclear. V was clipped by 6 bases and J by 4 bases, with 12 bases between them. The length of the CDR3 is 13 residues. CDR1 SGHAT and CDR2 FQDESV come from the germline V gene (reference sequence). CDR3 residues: CASSGFMSTEAFF. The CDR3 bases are TGTGCCAGCAGTGGGTTCATGAGCACTGAAGCTTTCTTT.

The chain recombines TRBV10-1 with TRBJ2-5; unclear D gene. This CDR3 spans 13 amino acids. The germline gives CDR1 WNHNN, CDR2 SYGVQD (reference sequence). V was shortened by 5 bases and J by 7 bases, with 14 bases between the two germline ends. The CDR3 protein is CASSSGLEATQYF. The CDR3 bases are TGCGCCAGCAGTAGTGGCCTAGAGGCGACCCAGTACTTC.